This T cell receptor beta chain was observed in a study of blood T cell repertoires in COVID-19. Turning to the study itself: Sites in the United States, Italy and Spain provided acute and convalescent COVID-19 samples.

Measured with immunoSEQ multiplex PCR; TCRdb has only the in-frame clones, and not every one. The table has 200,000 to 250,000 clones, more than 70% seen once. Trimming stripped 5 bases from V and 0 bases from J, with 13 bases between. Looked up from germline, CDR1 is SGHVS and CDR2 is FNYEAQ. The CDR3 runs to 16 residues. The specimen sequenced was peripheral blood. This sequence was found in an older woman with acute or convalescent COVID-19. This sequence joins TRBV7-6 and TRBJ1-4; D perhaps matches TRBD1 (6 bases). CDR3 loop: CASSLRQAPTNEKLFF. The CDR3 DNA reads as TGTGCCAGCAGCCTACGACAGGCCCCAACTAATGAAAAACTGTTTTTT.